Listed here is a single T cell receptor beta chain. As processed by the authors: Reference gene primer amplification yielded estimated nucleated cell counts. Profiled with immunoSEQ multiplex PCR; TCRdb holds only in-frame clones, not every one. V, J and clone size reflect that table, while D and trimming were determined from the DNA. Of tens of thousands of clones detected, approximately 78% appear once; the ten largest clones hold about 6%. The data are from a study of blood T cell repertoires in COVID-19. The CDR3 runs to 16 residues. In germline, CDR1 is MNHEY, CDR2 SMNVEV (reference sequence). Trimming cost V 6 bases and J 0 bases, with 12 bases left between them.

The sequence was collected from a human donor in a cohort sampled during active or convalescent COVID-19. The sequenced sample was peripheral blood. The chain recombines TRBV27 with TRBJ1-6; D possibly corresponds to TRBD1 (6 bases). The CDR3 here is CASRLQGDSYNSPLHF. The CDR3 coding sequence is TGTGCCAGCAGGCTACAGGGAGACTCCTATAATTCACCCCTCCACTTT.